These 13 T cell receptor beta chains were sequenced from one sample in a study of identical twins. TCRdb passed the 5' RACE reads through MiXCR, listing each CDR3 protein once. The table includes around 480,000 distinct CDR3 sequences, roughly an eighth detected once. This same sample was also part of a study on yellow fever vaccine responses in identical twins.

The specimen was CD4+ T cells sorted from blood. The receptors shown here come from a young woman in good health.

The chain is built from TRBV6-1 and TRBJ2-1; TRBD2 aligns across 11 bases. With V trimmed by 6 bases and J by 8 bases, 3 bases remained unmatched. CDR1 and CDR2 from the germline V gene are MNHNS and SASEGT. This CDR3 comprises 13 residues. This CDR3 reads CASRTSGMYEQFF. DNA for the CDR3: TGTGCCAGCAGGACTAGCGGGATGTATGAGCAGTTCTTC.

With respect to this clonotype: Germline is not matched at one junction end, which may reflect a read error. The chain combines TRBV12-3 or TRBV12-4 with TRBJ2-3, with D perhaps matching TRBD2 (6 bases). The CDR3 runs 17 residues. Here the CDR3 reads CASSPIPAGSGGDMQYF. The CDR3 region has the DNA TGTGCCAGCAGTCCAATCCCCGCGGGGTCGGGCGGCGATATGCAGTATTTT.

J is TRBJ2-7 and V is TRBV4-1; the D is unclear. Germline CDR1 MGHRA, CDR2 YSYEKL. The CDR3 consists of 15 residues. Trimming cost V 1 base and J 3 bases, with 13 bases left between them. CDR3 protein: CASSQGLLNIYEQYF. CDR3 nucleotide sequence: TGCGCCAGCAGCCAAGGTCTTCTCAACATCTACGAGCAGTACTTC.

This clonotype was counted only a few times. Germline is not matched at one junction end, which may reflect a read error. The gene calls are TRBV7-9 and TRBJ2-4; a possible D gene is TRBD1 (6 bases). The CDR3 extends over 11 amino acids. The germline CDR1 and CDR2 sequences are SEHNR and FQNEAQ (reference sequence). CDR3 bases: TGTGCCAGCAGCTTCCGGACAGAGATTAAATTC. Its translation: CASSFRTEIKF.

This clonotype has just a few counts. V and J are TRBV7-2 and TRBJ2-1; 11 bases are shared with TRBD1. The CDR3 spans 16 residues. The germline V gene has CDR1 SGHTA and CDR2 FQGNSA. J was trimmed by 3 bases and V by 5 bases; bases with no gene match: 6. For the CDR3, the DNA is TGTGCCAGCAGCGGCGCCGGGACAGGGGGCTACAATGAGCAGTTCTTC. It yields the protein CASSGAGTGGYNEQFF.

This clonotype turned up a few times. The chain uses TRBV24-1 and TRBJ2-1, with TRBD2 identical over 11 bases. There are 17 residues in the CDR3. Germline CDR1 reads KGHDR; CDR2 reads SFDVKD. The trim removed 0 bases at V and 6 bases at J, leaving 6 bases unmatched. The CDR3 DNA is TGTGCCACCAGTGATTTGTCGACTAGCGGGATTTTCAATGAGCAGTTCTTC. Amino acid sequence: CATSDLSTSGIFNEQFF.

Many counts were recorded for this clonotype. Here the CDR3 DNA reads TGTGCCACCAGTGGGACAGGGACTGGTTACGAGCAGTACTTC. Translated, it gives CATSGTGTGYEQYF. The rearrangement links TRBV24-1 to TRBJ2-7; 8 positions agree with TRBD1. V trimming: 5 bases; J trimming: 4 bases; junction bases outside the gene matches: 6. The CDR3 is 14 residues long. The germline V gene encodes CDR1 KGHDR and CDR2 SFDVKD.

The rearrangement joins TRBV7-9 to TRBJ2-3, with 7 nucleotides matching TRBD1. The CDR3 has 15 residues. Per the germline V gene, CDR1 is SEHNR and CDR2 is FQNEAQ (reference sequence). Losses at the gene ends were 3 bases for V and 1 base for J; bases not matched to a gene: 4. The CDR3 spells CASSLNTGGTDTQYF. As DNA, the CDR3 is TGTGCCAGCAGCTTGAACACAGGGGGCACAGATACGCAGTATTTT.

This rearrangement joins TRBV5-1 to TRBJ2-7; 9 bases match TRBD2. CDR1 is SGHRS, CDR2 YFSETQ, per germline. Losses at the gene ends were 4 bases for V and 2 bases for J; bases not matched to a gene: 10. The CDR3 consists of 16 residues. CDR3 amino acids: CASSVDSSGVAYEQYF. DNA for the CDR3: TGCGCCAGCAGCGTCGATTCTAGCGGGGTAGCCTACGAGCAGTACTTC. Supplemented by reference TRBV5-1 and TRBJ2-7, the full variable domain reads KAGVTQTPRYLIKTRGQQVTLSCSPISGHRSVSWYQQTPGQGLQFLFEYFSETQRNKGNFPGRFSGRQFSNSRSEMNVSTLELGDSALYLCASSVDSSGVAYEQYFGPGTRLTVT.

This clonotype showed up just once. The chain couples TRBV27 to TRBJ1-2, with D maybe TRBD1 (5 bases). The CDR3 extends over 14 amino acids. Germline CDR1 is MNHEY and CDR2 is SMNVEV (reference sequence). V lost 2 bases and J 8 bases, leaving 15 bases between the germline ends. As DNA, the CDR3 is TGTGCCAGCAGTTTAAGGTCCAGCAGGGACGGCTACACCTTC. This sequence encodes CASSLRSSRDGYTF.

V is TRBV4-2 and J is TRBJ2-1, with D possibly matching TRBD1 (5 bases). This CDR3 has 16 residues. The V end was cut by 0 bases, the J end by 7 bases, with 16 bases between. Per germline, CDR1 LGHNA and CDR2 YNFKEQ. Written as DNA, the CDR3 is TGTGCCAGCAGCCAAGATGTTGGGGCTATACGGAATGAGCAGTTCTTC. Its protein product is CASSQDVGAIRNEQFF.

The chain uses TRBV28 and TRBJ2-7; D unresolved. V lost 2 bases and J 3 bases, leaving 14 bases between the germline ends. The germline V gene has CDR1 MDHEN and CDR2 SYDVKM. CDR3 size: 15 residues. CDR3 region: CASSLRQTKRYEQYF. CDR3 nucleotides: TGTGCCAGCAGTTTAAGGCAGACCAAACGCTACGAGCAGTACTTC.

The chain uses TRBV10-3 and TRBJ1-6; no reliable D call. CDR3 length: 16 residues. Trimming took off 0 bases at V and 0 bases at J, with 6 bases between the two ends. Germline CDR1 ENHRY, CDR2 SYGVKD. As DNA, the CDR3 is TGTGCCATCAGTGAGTCGCGGAGCTCCTATAATTCACCCCTCCACTTT. Protein product: CAISESRSSYNSPLHF.